This T cell receptor beta chain is from a study of regulatory T cells in long-lasting Graves disease. Assembly of TCR beta libraries relied on iRepertoire HTBI primers together with Arm-PCR of CDR3 regions. TCRdb ran MiXCR on the multiplex PCR reads and lists one entry per CDR3 protein. This repertoire shows roughly 450,000 distinct CDR3 sequences, about 22% found once; its top ten account for roughly 14%. The CDR3 length is 14 residues. CDR1 and CDR2 (germline): MNHNS, SASEGT. V shed 1 base and J shed 2 bases, with 9 bases lying between them. Many counts were recorded for this clonotype. The antigen is not known. Time point reported: persistent/refractory GD, antithyroid drugs over 5 years with positive TRAb. Preparation of the TCR library used RNA extracted from PBMCs. The guidelines of the American Thyroid Association were the basis for diagnosing Graves' disease. Each patient gave roughly 10 milliliters of EDTA-anticoagulated peripheral blood.

Study outcomes and limitations: For persistent Graves' patients, TCR diversity was lower than for newly diagnosed ones.

This chain joins TRBV6-1 and TRBJ2-7; the D gene could be TRBD1 or TRBD2 (5 bases each). The TCR comes from a female donor with Graves disease. The material sequenced was peripheral blood mononuclear cells (PBMCs), taken when the disease was refractory, from a patient treated with antithyroid drugs. CDR3 nucleotide sequence: TGTGCCAGCAGTGAAGAGGGACCCACCTACGAGCAGTACTTC. This gives the protein CASSEEGPTYEQYF.